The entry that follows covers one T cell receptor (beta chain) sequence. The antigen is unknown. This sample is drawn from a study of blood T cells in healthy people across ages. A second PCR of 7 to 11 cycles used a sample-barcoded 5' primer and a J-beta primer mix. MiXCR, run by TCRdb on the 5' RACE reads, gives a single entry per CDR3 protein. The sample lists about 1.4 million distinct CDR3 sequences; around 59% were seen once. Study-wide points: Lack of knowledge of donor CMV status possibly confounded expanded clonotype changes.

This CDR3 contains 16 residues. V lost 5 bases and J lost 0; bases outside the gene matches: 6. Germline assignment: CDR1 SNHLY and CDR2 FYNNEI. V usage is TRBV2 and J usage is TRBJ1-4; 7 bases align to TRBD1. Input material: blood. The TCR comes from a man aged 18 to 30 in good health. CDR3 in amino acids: CASSSGTAATNEKLFF. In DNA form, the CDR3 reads TGTGCCAGCAGTTCCGGGACAGCTGCAACTAATGAAAAACTGTTTTTT.